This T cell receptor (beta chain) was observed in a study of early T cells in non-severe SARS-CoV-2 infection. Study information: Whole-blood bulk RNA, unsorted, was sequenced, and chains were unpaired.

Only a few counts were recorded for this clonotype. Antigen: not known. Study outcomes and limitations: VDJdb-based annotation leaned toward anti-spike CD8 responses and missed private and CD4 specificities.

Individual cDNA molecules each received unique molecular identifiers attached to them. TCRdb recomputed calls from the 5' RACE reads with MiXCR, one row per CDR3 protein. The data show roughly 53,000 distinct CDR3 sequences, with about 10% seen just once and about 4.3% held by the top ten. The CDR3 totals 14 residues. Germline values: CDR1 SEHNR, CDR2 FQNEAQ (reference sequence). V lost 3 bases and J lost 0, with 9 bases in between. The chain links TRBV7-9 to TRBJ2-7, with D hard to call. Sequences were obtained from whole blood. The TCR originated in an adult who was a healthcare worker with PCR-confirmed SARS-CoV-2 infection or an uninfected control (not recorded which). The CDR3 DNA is TGTGCCAGCAGCTTCGGAACAGCCTCCTACGAGCAGTACTTC. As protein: CASSFGTASYEQYF.